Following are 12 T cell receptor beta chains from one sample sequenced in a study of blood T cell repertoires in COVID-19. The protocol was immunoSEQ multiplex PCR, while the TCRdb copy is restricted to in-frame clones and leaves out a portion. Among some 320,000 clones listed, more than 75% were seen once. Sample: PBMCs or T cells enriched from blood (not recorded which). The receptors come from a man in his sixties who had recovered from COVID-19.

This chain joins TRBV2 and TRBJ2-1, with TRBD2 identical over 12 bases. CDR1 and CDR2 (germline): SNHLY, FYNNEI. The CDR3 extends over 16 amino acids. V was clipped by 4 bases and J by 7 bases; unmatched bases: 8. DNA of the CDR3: TGTGCCAGCAGTGGGTCTAGCGGGGGGGCTGGTAATGAGCAGTTCTTC. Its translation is CASSGSSGGAGNEQFF.

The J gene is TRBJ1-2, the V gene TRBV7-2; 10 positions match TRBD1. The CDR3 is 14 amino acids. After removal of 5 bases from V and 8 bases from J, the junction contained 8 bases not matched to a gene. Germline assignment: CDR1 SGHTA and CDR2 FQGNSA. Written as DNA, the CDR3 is TGTGCCAGCAGCCCAGGACAGGGGGGGAGGGGCTACACCTTC. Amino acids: CASSPGQGGRGYTF.

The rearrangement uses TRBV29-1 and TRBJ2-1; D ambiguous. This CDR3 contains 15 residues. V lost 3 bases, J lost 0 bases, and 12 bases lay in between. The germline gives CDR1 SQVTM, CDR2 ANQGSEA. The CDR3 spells CSVDYADSSYNEQFF. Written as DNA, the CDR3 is TGCAGCGTTGATTATGCGGATAGCTCCTACAATGAGCAGTTCTTC.

The CDR3 region is CASSQDFSGRAGGYTF. CDR3 nucleotides: TGCGCCAGCAGCCAAGATTTTTCAGGCAGGGCAGGAGGCTACACCTTC. This sequence joins TRBV4-3 and TRBJ1-2, with D maybe TRBD1 (5 bases). This CDR3 has 16 residues. Germline V gene lookup returns CDR1 LGHNA and CDR2 YSLEER. Trimming cost V 0 bases and J 8 bases, with 19 bases left between them.

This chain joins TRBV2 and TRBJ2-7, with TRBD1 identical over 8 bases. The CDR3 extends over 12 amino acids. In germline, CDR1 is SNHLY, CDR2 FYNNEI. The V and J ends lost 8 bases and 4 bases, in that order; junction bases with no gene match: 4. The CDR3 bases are TGTGCCAGCCGACAGGGGCTGTACGAGCAGTACTTC. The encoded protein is CASRQGLYEQYF. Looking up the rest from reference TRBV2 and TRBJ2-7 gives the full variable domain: EPEVTQTPSHQVTQMGQEVILRCVPISNHLYFYWYRQILGQKVEFLVSFYNNEISEKSEIFDDQFSVERPDGSNFTLKIRSTKLEDSAMYFCASRQGLYEQYFGPGTRLTVT.

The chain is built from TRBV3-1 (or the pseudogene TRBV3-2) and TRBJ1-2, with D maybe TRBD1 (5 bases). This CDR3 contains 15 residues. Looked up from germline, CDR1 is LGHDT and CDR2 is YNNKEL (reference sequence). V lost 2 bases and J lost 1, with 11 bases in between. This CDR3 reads CASSQQGIYNYGYTF. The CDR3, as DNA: TGTGCCAGCAGCCAACAGGGAATATATAACTATGGCTACACCTTC.

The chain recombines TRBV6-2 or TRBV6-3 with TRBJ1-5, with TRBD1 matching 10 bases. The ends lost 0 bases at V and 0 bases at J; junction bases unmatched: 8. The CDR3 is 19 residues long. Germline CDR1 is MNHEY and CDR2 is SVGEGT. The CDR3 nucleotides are TGTGCCAGCAGTTACTCCCGGGACAGGGGCATATATAGCAATCAGCCCCAGCATTTT. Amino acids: CASSYSRDRGIYSNQPQHF.

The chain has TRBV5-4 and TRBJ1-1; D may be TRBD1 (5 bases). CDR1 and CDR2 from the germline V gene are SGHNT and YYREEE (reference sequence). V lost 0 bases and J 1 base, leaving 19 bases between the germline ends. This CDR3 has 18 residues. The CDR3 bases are TGTGCCAGCAGCTTGGGGGCTGGGGCCTTTGGACAGAACACTGAAGCTTTCTTT. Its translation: CASSLGAGAFGQNTEAFF.

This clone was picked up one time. The CDR3 nucleotides read TGTGCCAGCAGCTTGCGGGGGGGCAATCAGCCCCAGCATTTT. Protein: CASSLRGGNQPQHF. This chain uses TRBV5-4 with TRBJ1-5; possible D gene TRBD1, 5 bases. The CDR3 has 14 residues. The germline CDR1 and CDR2 sequences are SGHNT and YYREEE (reference sequence). Trimming took 1 base from V and 2 from J, leaving 7 bases between them. The whole variable domain, remainder taken from reference TRBV5-4 and TRBJ1-5, is ETGVTQSPTHLIKTRGQQVTLRCSSQSGHNTVSWYQQALGQGPQFIFQYYREEENGRGNFPPRFSGLQFPNYSSELNVNALELDDSALYLCASSLRGGNQPQHFGDGTRLSIL.

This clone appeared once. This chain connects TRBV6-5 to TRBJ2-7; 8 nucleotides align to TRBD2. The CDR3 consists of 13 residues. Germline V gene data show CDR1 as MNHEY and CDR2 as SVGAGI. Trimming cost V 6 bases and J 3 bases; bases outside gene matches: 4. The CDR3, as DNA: TGTGCCAGCAGCCACGGGACTAGCTACGAGCAGTACTTC. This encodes CASSHGTSYEQYF.

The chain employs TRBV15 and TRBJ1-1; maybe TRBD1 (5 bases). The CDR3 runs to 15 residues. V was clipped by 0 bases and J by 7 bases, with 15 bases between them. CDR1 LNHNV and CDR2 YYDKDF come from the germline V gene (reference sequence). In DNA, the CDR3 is TGTGCCACCAGCAGAGAGAAGGGGAGGAGAGGTGAAGCTTTCTTT. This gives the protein CATSREKGRRGEAFF.

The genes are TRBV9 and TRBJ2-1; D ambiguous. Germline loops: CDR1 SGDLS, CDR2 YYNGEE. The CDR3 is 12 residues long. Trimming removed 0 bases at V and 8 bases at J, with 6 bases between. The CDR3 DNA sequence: TGTGCCAGCAGCGTAGTTCAGTATGAGCAGTTCTTC. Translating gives CASSVVQYEQFF.